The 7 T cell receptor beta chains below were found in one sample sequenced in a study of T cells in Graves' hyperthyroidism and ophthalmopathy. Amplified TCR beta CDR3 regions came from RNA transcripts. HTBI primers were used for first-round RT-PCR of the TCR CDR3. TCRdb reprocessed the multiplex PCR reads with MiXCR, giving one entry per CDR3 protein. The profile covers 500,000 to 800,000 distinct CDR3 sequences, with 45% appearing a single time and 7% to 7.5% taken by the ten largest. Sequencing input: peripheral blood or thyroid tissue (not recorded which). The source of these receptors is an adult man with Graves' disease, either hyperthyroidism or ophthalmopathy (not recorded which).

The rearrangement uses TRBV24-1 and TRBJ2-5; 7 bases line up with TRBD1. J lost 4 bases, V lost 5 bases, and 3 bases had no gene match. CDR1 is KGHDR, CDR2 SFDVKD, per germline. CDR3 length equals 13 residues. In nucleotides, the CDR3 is TGTGCCACCAGTGGCCAGGGGGTAGAGACCCAGTACTTC. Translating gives CATSGQGVETQYF.

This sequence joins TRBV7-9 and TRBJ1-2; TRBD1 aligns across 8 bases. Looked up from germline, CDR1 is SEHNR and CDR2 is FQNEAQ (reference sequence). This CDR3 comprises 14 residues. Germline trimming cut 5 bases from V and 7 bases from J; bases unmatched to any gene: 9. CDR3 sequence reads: CASSTTGVGAGYTF. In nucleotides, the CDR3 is TGTGCCAGCAGCACGACAGGGGTCGGGGCTGGCTACACCTTC.

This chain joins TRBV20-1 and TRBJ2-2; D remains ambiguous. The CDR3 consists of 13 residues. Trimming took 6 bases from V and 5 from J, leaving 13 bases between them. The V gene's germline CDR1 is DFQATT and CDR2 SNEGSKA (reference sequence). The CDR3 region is CSAPLSSTGELFF. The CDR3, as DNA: TGCAGTGCCCCTCTAAGTTCAACCGGGGAGCTGTTTTTT.

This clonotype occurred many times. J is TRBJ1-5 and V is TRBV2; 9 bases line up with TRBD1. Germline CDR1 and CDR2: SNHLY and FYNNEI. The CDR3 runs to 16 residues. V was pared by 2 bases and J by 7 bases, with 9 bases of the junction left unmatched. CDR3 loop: CASSESGTGLGQPQHF. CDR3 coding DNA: TGTGCCAGCAGTGAAAGTGGGACAGGGTTGGGCCAGCCCCAGCATTTT.

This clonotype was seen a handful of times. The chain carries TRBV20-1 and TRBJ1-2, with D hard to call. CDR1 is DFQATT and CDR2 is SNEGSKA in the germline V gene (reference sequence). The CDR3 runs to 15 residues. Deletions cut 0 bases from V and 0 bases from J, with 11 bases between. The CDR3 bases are TGCAGTGCTAGAGATCCCTCGGGAGCTAACTATGGCTACACCTTC. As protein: CSARDPSGANYGYTF.

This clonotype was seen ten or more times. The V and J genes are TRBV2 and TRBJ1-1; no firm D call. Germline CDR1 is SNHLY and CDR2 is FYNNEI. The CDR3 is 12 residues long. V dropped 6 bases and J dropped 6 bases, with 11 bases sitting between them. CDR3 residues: CASSGGVAEAFF. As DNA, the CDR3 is TGTGCCAGCAGCGGCGGGGTCGCTGAAGCTTTCTTT.

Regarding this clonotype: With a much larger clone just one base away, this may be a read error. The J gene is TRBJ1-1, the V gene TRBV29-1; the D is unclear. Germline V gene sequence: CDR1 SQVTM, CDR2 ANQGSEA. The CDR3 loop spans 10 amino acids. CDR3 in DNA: TGCAGCGTTCTACAGCCTGAAGCTTCCTTT. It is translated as CSVLQPEASF.